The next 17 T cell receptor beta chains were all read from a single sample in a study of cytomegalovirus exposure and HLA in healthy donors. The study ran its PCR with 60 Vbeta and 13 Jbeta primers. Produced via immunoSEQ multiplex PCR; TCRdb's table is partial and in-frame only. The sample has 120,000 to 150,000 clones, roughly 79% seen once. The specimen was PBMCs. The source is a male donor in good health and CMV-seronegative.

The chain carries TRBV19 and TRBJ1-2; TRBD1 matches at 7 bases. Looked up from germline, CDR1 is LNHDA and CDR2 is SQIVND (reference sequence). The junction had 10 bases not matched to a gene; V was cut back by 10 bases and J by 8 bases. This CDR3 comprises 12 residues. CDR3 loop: CATGDRADGYTF. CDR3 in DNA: TGTGCCACCGGCGACAGGGCGGACGGCTACACCTTC.

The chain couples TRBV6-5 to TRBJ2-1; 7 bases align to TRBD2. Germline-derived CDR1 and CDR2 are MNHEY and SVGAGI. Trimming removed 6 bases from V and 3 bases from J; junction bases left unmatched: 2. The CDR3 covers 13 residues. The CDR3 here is CASRAGDYNEQFF. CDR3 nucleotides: TGTGCCAGCAGGGCGGGGGACTACAATGAGCAGTTCTTC.

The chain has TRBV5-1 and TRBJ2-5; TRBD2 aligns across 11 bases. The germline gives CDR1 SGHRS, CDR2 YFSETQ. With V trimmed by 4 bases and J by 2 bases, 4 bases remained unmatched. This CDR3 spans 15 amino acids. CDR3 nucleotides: TGCGCCAGCAGCGCGGGACTAGCGGTTCAAGAGACCCAGTACTTC. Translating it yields CASSAGLAVQETQYF.

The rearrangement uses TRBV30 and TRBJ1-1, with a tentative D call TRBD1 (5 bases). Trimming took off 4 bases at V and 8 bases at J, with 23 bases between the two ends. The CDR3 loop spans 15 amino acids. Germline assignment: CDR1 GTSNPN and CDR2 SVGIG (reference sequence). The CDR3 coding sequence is TGTGCCTGGAAGCCATTCAAAACGATCAGGGAAGAAGCTTTCTTT. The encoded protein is CAWKPFKTIREEAFF.

The CDR3 spells CASSRDSNQPQHF. In DNA form, the CDR3 reads TGTGCCAGCAGCCGGGATAGCAATCAGCCCCAGCATTTT. The chain is built from TRBV11-1 and TRBJ1-5; no reliable D call. Germline V gene sequence: CDR1 SGHAT, CDR2 FQDESV (reference sequence). The V and J ends lost 5 bases and 0 bases respectively, with 5 bases between them. The CDR3 runs 13 residues.

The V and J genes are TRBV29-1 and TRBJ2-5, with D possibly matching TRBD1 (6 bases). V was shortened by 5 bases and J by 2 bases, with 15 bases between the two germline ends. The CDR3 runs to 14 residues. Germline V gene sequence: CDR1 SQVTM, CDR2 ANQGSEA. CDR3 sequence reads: CSVQGQQGQETQYF. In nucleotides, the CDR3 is TGCAGCGTTCAAGGACAGCAAGGACAAGAGACCCAGTACTTC.

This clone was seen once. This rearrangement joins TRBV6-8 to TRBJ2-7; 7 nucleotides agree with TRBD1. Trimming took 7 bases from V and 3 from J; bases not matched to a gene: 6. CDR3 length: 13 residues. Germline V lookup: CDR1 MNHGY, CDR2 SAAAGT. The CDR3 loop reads CASNSTGFYEQYF. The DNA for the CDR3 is TGTGCCAGCAATTCGACAGGGTTCTACGAGCAGTACTTC.

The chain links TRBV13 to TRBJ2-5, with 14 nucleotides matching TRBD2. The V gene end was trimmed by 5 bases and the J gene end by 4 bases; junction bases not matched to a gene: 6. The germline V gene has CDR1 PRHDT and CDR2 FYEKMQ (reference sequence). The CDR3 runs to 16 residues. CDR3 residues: CASSRRLAGGVETQYF. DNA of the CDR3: TGTGCCAGCAGCCGGCGACTAGCGGGAGGGGTAGAGACCCAGTACTTC.

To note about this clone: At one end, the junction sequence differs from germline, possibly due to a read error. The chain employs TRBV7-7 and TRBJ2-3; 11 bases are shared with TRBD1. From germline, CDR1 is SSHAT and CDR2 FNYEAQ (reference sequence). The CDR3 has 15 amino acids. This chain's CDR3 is CASSSGQGASDTQYF. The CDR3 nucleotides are TGTGCTAGCAGTTCTGGACAGGGGGCGTCAGATACGCAGTATTTT.

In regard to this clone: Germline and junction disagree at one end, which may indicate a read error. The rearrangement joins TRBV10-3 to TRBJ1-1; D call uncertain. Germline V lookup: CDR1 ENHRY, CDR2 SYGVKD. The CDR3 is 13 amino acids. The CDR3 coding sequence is TGTGCCATCGGTGATACGGTGAACACTGAAGCTTTCTTT. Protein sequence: CAIGDTVNTEAFF.

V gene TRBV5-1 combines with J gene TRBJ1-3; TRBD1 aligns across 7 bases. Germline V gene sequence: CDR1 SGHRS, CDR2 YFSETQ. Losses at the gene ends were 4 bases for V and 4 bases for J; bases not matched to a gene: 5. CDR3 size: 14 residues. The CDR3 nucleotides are TGCGCCAGCAGCCGGAGGGACAGCGGAAACACCATATATTTT. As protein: CASSRRDSGNTIYF.

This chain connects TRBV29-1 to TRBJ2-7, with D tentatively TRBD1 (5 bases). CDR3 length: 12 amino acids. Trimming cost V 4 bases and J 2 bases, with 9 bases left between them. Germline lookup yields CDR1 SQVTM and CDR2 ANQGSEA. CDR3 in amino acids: CSVGQPAYEQYF. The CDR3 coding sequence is TGCAGCGTTGGACAGCCGGCCTACGAGCAGTACTTC.

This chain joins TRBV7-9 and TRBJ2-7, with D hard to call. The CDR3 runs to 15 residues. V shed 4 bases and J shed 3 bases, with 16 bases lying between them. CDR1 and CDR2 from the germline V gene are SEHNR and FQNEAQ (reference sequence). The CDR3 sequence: CASSSSTYRYYEQYF. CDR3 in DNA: TGTGCCAGCAGCTCGTCGACTTATCGCTACTACGAGCAGTACTTC. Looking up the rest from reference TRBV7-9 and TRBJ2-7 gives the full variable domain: DTGVSQNPRHKITKRGQNVTFRCDPISEHNRLYWYRQTLGQGPEFLTYFQNEAQLEKSRLLSDRFSAERPKGSFSTLEIQRTEQGDSAMYLCASSSSTYRYYEQYFGPGTRLTVT.

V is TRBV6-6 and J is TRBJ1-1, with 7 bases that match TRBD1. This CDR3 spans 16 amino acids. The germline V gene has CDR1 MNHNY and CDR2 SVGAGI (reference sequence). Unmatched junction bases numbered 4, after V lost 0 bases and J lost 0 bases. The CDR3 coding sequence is TGTGCCAGCAGTTACTCGACAGGGCGCCTGAACACTGAAGCTTTCTTT. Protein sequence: CASSYSTGRLNTEAFF.

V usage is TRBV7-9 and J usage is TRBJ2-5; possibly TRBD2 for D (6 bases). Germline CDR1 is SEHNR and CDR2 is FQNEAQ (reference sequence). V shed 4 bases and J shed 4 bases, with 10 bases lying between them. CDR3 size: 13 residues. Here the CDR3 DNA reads TGTGCCAGCAGCTCTAGCGAGGCAGAGACCCAGTACTTC. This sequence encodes CASSSSEAETQYF.

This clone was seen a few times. The chain's CDR3 is CASSLAAGQGRETQYF. The CDR3 DNA follows: TGTGCCAGCAGCTTAGCGGCGGGACAGGGCCGGGAGACCCAGTACTTC. The chain couples TRBV7-8 to TRBJ2-7; 9 nucleotides match TRBD1. The DNA matches TRBJ2-5 better at its end, which makes the J call doubtful. From germline, CDR1 is SGHVS and CDR2 FQNEAQ. The length of the CDR3 is 16 residues.

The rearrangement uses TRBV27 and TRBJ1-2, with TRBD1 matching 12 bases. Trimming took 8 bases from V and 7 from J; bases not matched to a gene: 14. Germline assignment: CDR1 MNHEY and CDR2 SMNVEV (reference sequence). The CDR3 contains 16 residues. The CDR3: CASVSLNRDRGRGYTF. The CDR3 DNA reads TGTGCCAGCGTTTCCCTGAACAGGGACAGGGGGCGTGGCTACACCTTC.